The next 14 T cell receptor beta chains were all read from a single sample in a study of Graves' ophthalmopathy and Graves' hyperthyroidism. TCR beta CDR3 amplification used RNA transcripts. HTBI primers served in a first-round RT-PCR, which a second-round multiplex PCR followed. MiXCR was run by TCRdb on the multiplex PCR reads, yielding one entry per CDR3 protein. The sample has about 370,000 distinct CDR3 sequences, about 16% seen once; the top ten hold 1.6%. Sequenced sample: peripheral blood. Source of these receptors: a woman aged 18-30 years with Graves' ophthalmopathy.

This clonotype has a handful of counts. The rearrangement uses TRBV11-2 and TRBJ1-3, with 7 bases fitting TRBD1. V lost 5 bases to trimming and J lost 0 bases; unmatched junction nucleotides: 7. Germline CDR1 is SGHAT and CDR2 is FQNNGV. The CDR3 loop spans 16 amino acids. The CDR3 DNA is TGTGCCAGCAGCGGAGGGACAGCGATCTCTGGAAACACCATATATTTT. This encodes CASSGGTAISGNTIYF.

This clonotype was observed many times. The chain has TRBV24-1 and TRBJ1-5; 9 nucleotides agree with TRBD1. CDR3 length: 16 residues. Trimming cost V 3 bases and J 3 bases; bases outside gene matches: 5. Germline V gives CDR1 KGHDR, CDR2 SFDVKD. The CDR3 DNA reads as TGTGCCACCAGTGATCCCGGACAGGGGTACAATCAGCCCCAGCATTTT. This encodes CATSDPGQGYNQPQHF.

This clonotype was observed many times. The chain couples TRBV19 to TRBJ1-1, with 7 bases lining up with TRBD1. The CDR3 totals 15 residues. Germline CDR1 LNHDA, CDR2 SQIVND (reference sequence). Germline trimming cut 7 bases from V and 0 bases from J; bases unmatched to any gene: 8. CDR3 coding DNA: TGTGCCAGTAAACCCGGGACAGTCATGAACACTGAAGCTTTCTTT. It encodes CASKPGTVMNTEAFF.

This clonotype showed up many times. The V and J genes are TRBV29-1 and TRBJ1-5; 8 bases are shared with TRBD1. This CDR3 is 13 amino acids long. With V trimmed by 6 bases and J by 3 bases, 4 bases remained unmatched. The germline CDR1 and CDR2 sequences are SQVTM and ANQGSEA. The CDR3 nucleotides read TGCAGCGTAGTACAGGGGGACAATCAGCCCCAGCATTTT. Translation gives CSVVQGDNQPQHF.

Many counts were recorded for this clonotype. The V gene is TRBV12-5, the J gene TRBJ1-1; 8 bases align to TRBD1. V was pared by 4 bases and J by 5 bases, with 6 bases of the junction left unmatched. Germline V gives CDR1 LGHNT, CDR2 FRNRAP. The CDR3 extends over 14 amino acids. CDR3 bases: TGTGCTAGTGGTTCAGGACAGGGTGGAACTGAAGCTTTCTTT. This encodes CASGSGQGGTEAFF. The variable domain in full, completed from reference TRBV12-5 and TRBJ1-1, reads DARVTQTPRHKVTEMGQEVTMRCQPILGHNTVFWYRQTMMQGLELLAYFRNRAPLDDSGMPKDRFSAEMPDATLATLKIQPSEPRDSAVYFCASGSGQGGTEAFFGQGTRLTVV.

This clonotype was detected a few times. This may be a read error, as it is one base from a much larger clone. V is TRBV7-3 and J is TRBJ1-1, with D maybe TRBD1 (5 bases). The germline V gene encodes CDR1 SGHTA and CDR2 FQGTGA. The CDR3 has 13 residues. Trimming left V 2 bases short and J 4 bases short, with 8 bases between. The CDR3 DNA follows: TGTGCCAGCAGCTTAGACGGGGCCACTGAAGCTTTCTTT. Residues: CASSLDGATEAFF.

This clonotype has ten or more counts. As DNA, the CDR3 is TGTGCCAGCAGGACTAGCGGGAGTTCTTGGCCAGATACGCAGTATTTT. Residues: CASRTSGSSWPDTQYF. V and J are TRBV11-2 and TRBJ2-3; 12 bases align to TRBD2. Germline V gene sequence: CDR1 SGHAT, CDR2 FQNNGV. CDR3 size: 16 residues. The V and J ends lost 6 bases and 4 bases, in that order; junction bases with no gene match: 8.

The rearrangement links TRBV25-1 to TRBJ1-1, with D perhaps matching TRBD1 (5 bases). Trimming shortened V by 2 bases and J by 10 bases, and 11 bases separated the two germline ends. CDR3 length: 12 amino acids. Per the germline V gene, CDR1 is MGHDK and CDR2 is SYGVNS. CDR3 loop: CASSEGEGVAFF. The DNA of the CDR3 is TGTGCCAGCAGTGAAGGGGAAGGGGTAGCTTTCTTT.

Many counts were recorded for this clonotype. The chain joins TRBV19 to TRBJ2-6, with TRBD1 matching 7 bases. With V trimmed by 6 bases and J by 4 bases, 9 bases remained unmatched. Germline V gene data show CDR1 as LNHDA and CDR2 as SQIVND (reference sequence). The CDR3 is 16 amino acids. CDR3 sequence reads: CASSQRTGAGANVLTF. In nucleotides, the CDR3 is TGTGCCAGTAGCCAACGAACAGGGGCCGGGGCCAACGTCCTGACTTTC.

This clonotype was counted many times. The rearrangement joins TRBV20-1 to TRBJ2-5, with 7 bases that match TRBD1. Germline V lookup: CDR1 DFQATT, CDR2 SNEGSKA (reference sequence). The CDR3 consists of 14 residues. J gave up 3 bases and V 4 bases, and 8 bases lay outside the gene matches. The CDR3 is CSATTGDGKETQYF. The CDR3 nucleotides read TGCAGTGCTACAACAGGGGACGGAAAAGAGACCCAGTACTTC.

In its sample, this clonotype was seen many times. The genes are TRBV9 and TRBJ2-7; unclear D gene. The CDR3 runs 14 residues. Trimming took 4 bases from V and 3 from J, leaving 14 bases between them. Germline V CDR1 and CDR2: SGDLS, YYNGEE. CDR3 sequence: CASSSRPQSYEQYF. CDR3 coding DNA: TGTGCCAGCAGCTCGAGACCCCAAAGCTACGAGCAGTACTTC.

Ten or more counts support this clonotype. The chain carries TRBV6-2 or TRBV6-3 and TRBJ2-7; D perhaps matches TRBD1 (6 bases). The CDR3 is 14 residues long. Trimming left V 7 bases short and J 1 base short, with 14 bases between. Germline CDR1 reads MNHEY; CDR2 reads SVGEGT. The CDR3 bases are TGTGCCAGCACCCAGGACAGTCAATCCTACGAGCAGTACTTC. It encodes CASTQDSQSYEQYF.

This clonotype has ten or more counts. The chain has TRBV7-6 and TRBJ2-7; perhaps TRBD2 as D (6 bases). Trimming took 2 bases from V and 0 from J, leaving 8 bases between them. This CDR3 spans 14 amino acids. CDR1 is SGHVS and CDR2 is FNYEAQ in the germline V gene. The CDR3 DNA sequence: TGTGCCAGCAGCTTAATGGGAGGCTCCTACGAGCAGTACTTC. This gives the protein CASSLMGGSYEQYF.

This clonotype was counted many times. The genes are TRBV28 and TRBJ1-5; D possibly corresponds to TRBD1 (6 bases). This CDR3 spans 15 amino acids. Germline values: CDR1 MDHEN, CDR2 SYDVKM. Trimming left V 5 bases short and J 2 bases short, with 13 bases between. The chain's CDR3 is CASSGQSAGNQPQHF. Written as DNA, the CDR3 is TGTGCCAGCAGTGGACAGAGCGCGGGCAATCAGCCCCAGCATTTT.